These T cell receptor beta chains were read from a single sample in a study of blood T cells in healthy people across ages. One entry per CDR3 protein results from TCRdb running MiXCR on the 5' RACE reads. The sample carries over a million distinct CDR3 sequences, more than 40% recorded once. The sample was blood. These receptors were collected from a woman in her sixties or seventies in good health. CDR3s include the opening cysteine and the closing phenylalanine or tryptophan. Each record gives: J gene, D gene, V gene, clone size, CDR3 DNA, CDR3 protein. D genes are given only for firm matches. Size is stated for part of the rows, as once, few or many counts, or as a class when the clone is expanded.

J gene: TRBJ1-2
D gene: TRBD1
V gene: TRBV27
clone size: .
CDR3 DNA: TGTGCCAGCAGTCCATGGGGACAGAACTATGGCTACACCTTC
CDR3 protein: CASSPWGQNYGYTF

J gene: TRBJ2-1
D gene: .
V gene: TRBV6-5
clone size: .
CDR3 DNA: TGTGCCAGCAGTTACTCAGGGATCAATGAGCAGTTCTTC
CDR3 protein: CASSYSGINEQFF

J gene: TRBJ2-7
D gene: TRBD1
V gene: TRBV27
clone size: few
CDR3 DNA: TGTGCCAGCAGTAACAGGGGGCACTCATCCTACGAGCAGTACTTC
CDR3 protein: CASSNRGHSSYEQYF

J gene: TRBJ1-2
D gene: .
V gene: TRBV21-1
clone size: .
CDR3 DNA: TGTGCCAGCAGCAACGGTAGCGGTGGCTACACCTTC
CDR3 protein: CASSNGSGGYTF

J gene: TRBJ2-2
D gene: .
V gene: TRBV6-2/TRBV6-3
clone size: .
CDR3 DNA: TGTGCCAGCAGTTGGCGGGCGGGGGCTTTCGGCGGGGAGCTGTTTTTT
CDR3 protein: CASSWRAGAFGGELFF

J gene: TRBJ2-4
D gene: .
V gene: TRBV20-1
clone size: few
CDR3 DNA: TGCAGTGCTAGAGATGACGGATCCAAAAACATTCAGTACTTC
CDR3 protein: CSARDDGSKNIQYF

J gene: TRBJ2-5
D gene: TRBD2
V gene: TRBV12-3/TRBV12-4
clone size: .
CDR3 DNA: TGTGCCAGCAATACGGGAGGCCCTTACAATGAGCAGTACTTC
CDR3 protein: CASNTGGPYNEQYF

J gene: TRBJ2-5
D gene: TRBD2
V gene: TRBV20-1
clone size: .
CDR3 DNA: TGCAGTGCTAGACACCCTTTGGTAGGCGGGAGGAGCCCAAATGAGCAGTACTTC
CDR3 protein: CSARHPLVGGRSPNEQYF

J gene: TRBJ2-1
D gene: TRBD2
V gene: TRBV20-1
clone size: few
CDR3 DNA: TGCAGTGCTAGCAGTGTTAGCGGGATAAGCGAGCAGTTCTTC
CDR3 protein: CSASSVSGISEQFF

J gene: TRBJ2-7
D gene: .
V gene: TRBV5-1
clone size: few
CDR3 DNA: TGCGCCAGCAGCAGGCTTCTTGCCGACGTTGAGCAGTACTTC
CDR3 protein: CASSRLLADVEQYF

J gene: TRBJ2-7
D gene: .
V gene: TRBV9
clone size: few
CDR3 DNA: TGTGCCAGCAGCCCAGTGGGGGGCTCTAACGAGCAGTACTTC
CDR3 protein: CASSPVGGSNEQYF

J gene: TRBJ2-1
D gene: TRBD2
V gene: TRBV5-6
clone size: .
CDR3 DNA: TGTGCCAGCAGCTTGTCGATACGGAGAACTAGCGGGAGAGGAAATGAGCAGTTCTTC
CDR3 protein: CASSLSIRRTSGRGNEQFF

J gene: TRBJ2-3
D gene: .
V gene: TRBV5-5
clone size: .
CDR3 DNA: TGTGCCAGCAGCCCGGACGGCACCACAGATACGCAGTATTTT
CDR3 protein: CASSPDGTTDTQYF

J gene: TRBJ2-1
D gene: TRBD1
V gene: TRBV20-1
clone size: .
CDR3 DNA: TGCAGTGCTACCCAGGGACAGGGTTTCTACAATGAGCAGTTCTTC
CDR3 protein: CSATQGQGFYNEQFF

J gene: TRBJ2-7
D gene: .
V gene: TRBV20-1
clone size: .
CDR3 DNA: TGCAGTGCGATCACAGGTCATGTGTACGAGCAGTACTTC
CDR3 protein: CSAITGHVYEQYF

J gene: TRBJ2-2
D gene: TRBD2
V gene: TRBV5-1
clone size: .
CDR3 DNA: TGCGCCAGCAGCTTGGCGGCTAGCGGGACCACCGGGGAGCTGTTTTTT
CDR3 protein: CASSLAASGTTGELFF

J gene: TRBJ1-1
D gene: .
V gene: TRBV10-3
clone size: .
CDR3 DNA: TGTGCCATCAGTGAGAGGAGCCAGGGTCTGAACACTGAAGCTTTCTTT
CDR3 protein: CAISERSQGLNTEAFF

J gene: TRBJ2-7
D gene: .
V gene: TRBV28
clone size: many
CDR3 DNA: TGTGCCAGCAACACAGGGTCCTACGAGCAGTACTTC
CDR3 protein: CASNTGSYEQYF

J gene: TRBJ1-2
D gene: TRBD1
V gene: TRBV5-1
clone size: .
CDR3 DNA: TGCGCCAGCAGCTCGGAGGACAGGCTTCACTATGGCTACACCTTC
CDR3 protein: CASSSEDRLHYGYTF

J gene: TRBJ1-2
D gene: .
V gene: TRBV28
clone size: few
CDR3 DNA: TGTGCCAGCAGTACGACTCCAGGGTACGCTAACTATGGCTACACCTTC
CDR3 protein: CASSTTPGYANYGYTF

J gene: TRBJ1-2
D gene: .
V gene: TRBV21-1
clone size: few
CDR3 DNA: TGTGCCAGCAGCAAAGAGTATATGGGGCCTAACTATGGCTACACCTTC
CDR3 protein: CASSKEYMGPNYGYTF

J gene: TRBJ2-3
D gene: TRBD1
V gene: TRBV6-1
clone size: few
CDR3 DNA: TGTGCCAGCAGTGAGGACAGGGGAGTGACAGATACGCAGTATTTT
CDR3 protein: CASSEDRGVTDTQYF

J gene: TRBJ2-2
D gene: .
V gene: TRBV6-1
clone size: few
CDR3 DNA: TGTGCCAGCAGGGAGGGGCTGAACACCGGGGAGCTGTTTTTT
CDR3 protein: CASREGLNTGELFF

J gene: TRBJ2-1
D gene: .
V gene: TRBV2
clone size: .
CDR3 DNA: TGTGCCAGCAGTCACAGATCACCCTACAATGAGCAGTTCTTC
CDR3 protein: CASSHRSPYNEQFF

J gene: TRBJ2-3
D gene: .
V gene: TRBV7-9
clone size: .
CDR3 DNA: TGTGCCAGCGGGCGGGGTCACACAGATACGCAGTATTTT
CDR3 protein: CASGRGHTDTQYF

J gene: TRBJ1-4
D gene: .
V gene: TRBV5-1
clone size: .
CDR3 DNA: TGCGCCAGCAGCTTGGCGGGCAGGGGTTCGAATAATGAAAAACTGTTTTTT
CDR3 protein: CASSLAGRGSNNEKLFF

J gene: TRBJ2-6
D gene: .
V gene: TRBV29-1
clone size: .
CDR3 DNA: TGCAGCTACCCCAGGGGTTCTAACGTCCTGACTTTC
CDR3 protein: CSYPRGSNVLTF

J gene: TRBJ2-1
D gene: .
V gene: TRBV15
clone size: .
CDR3 DNA: TGTGCCACCAGCGCCCGATGGGAGGACAGGATATACAATGAGCAGTTCTTC
CDR3 protein: CATSARWEDRIYNEQFF

J gene: TRBJ1-2
D gene: TRBD1
V gene: TRBV4-1
clone size: .
CDR3 DNA: TGCGCCAGCAGCCAAGCGGGACAGAGCTGCGGGTACACCTTC
CDR3 protein: CASSQAGQSCGYTF

J gene: TRBJ2-5
D gene: TRBD1
V gene: TRBV24-1
clone size: .
CDR3 DNA: TGTGCCACCAGTGACAACCTCGACAGGGGGGAAGAGACCCAGTACTTC
CDR3 protein: CATSDNLDRGEETQYF

J gene: TRBJ2-1
D gene: .
V gene: TRBV15
clone size: .
CDR3 DNA: TGTGCCACCAGCAGAGGACAGGAGATTCACAATGAGCAGTTCTTC
CDR3 protein: CATSRGQEIHNEQFF

J gene: TRBJ2-7
D gene: .
V gene: TRBV7-2
clone size: .
CDR3 DNA: TGTGCCAGCAGCTTATCCGACAGGTCCCGTTCCTACGAGCAGTACTTC
CDR3 protein: CASSLSDRSRSYEQYF

J gene: TRBJ2-3
D gene: .
V gene: TRBV27
clone size: .
CDR3 DNA: TGTGCCAGCAGTTTAACTGAGGGAGACTCAGATACGCAGTATTTT
CDR3 protein: CASSLTEGDSDTQYF

J gene: TRBJ2-3
D gene: TRBD2
V gene: TRBV12-3/TRBV12-4
clone size: few
CDR3 DNA: TGTGCCAGCAGTTTAACCTCCCGTCCTAGCGGGAGTACAGATACGCAGTATTTT
CDR3 protein: CASSLTSRPSGSTDTQYF

J gene: TRBJ2-1
D gene: TRBD1
V gene: TRBV18
clone size: .
CDR3 DNA: TGTGCCAGCTCACCCCGAACGCCCGGGACAGGGTCGTACAATGAGCAGTTCTTC
CDR3 protein: CASSPRTPGTGSYNEQFF

J gene: TRBJ2-5
D gene: TRBD1
V gene: TRBV11-2
clone size: .
CDR3 DNA: TGTGCCAGCAGCTTAGTAGGGGGCGGCGGCTTCTCCTACAATGAGCAGTACTTC
CDR3 protein: CASSLVGGGGFSYNEQYF

J gene: TRBJ2-5
D gene: TRBD2
V gene: TRBV9
clone size: few
CDR3 DNA: TGTGCCAGCAGCGTAGGGACTAGCGGGAGCTGGGAGACCCAGTACTTC
CDR3 protein: CASSVGTSGSWETQYF

J gene: TRBJ2-1
D gene: .
V gene: TRBV12-3/TRBV12-4
clone size: few
CDR3 DNA: TGTGCCAGCAGTTTGGGTAGCCCCGAGGAGTGGGAGCAGTTCTTC
CDR3 protein: CASSLGSPEEWEQFF

J gene: TRBJ2-7
D gene: TRBD1
V gene: TRBV2
clone size: .
CDR3 DNA: TGTGCCAGCGGCTGGGGTGACAGGGACGAGCAGTACTTC
CDR3 protein: CASGWGDRDEQYF

J gene: TRBJ1-5
D gene: TRBD1
V gene: TRBV6-1
clone size: once
CDR3 DNA: TGTGCCAGCGACGACAGGGGGGGCTTCCAGCCCCAGCATTTT
CDR3 protein: CASDDRGGFQPQHF

J gene: TRBJ2-3
D gene: TRBD2
V gene: TRBV7-2
clone size: few
CDR3 DNA: TGTGCCAGCAGCCTACCGGGACTAGCGGGAATTACAGATACGCAGTATTTT
CDR3 protein: CASSLPGLAGITDTQYF

J gene: TRBJ2-3
D gene: TRBD1
V gene: TRBV2
clone size: few
CDR3 DNA: TGTGCCAGCAGTGAAGGACAGGGGGTCAAGGCAGATACGCAGTATTTT
CDR3 protein: CASSEGQGVKADTQYF

J gene: TRBJ2-1
D gene: .
V gene: TRBV7-9
clone size: few
CDR3 DNA: TGTGCCAGCACTCCCAGGGTCAATGAGCAGTTCTTC
CDR3 protein: CASTPRVNEQFF

J gene: TRBJ2-3
D gene: TRBD2
V gene: TRBV28
clone size: few
CDR3 DNA: TGTGCCAGCAGTTTCTTCTCTAGCGGGAGGGAGGGGTATTTT
CDR3 protein: CASSFFSSGREGYF

J gene: TRBJ2-4
D gene: TRBD1
V gene: TRBV11-2
clone size: .
CDR3 DNA: TGTGCCAGCAGCCCAACCCCGGACAGGGCCACGAAGGAGCAGTACTTC
CDR3 protein: CASSPTPDRATKEQYF

J gene: TRBJ1-2
D gene: TRBD1
V gene: TRBV10-3
clone size: .
CDR3 DNA: TGTGCCATCGGAACCGGGACAGGGAGGCGGGAGGGGGAAAACTATGGCTACACCTTC
CDR3 protein: CAIGTGTGRREGENYGYTF

J gene: TRBJ2-7
D gene: .
V gene: TRBV7-2
clone size: few
CDR3 DNA: TGTGCCAGCAGATTAACTCGGGACACCTCCTACGAGCAGTACTTC
CDR3 protein: CASRLTRDTSYEQYF

J gene: TRBJ2-1
D gene: TRBD2
V gene: TRBV29-1
clone size: .
CDR3 DNA: TGCAGCGTCAAAACTAGCGGGTCGGGGATGGATGAGCAGTTCTTC
CDR3 protein: CSVKTSGSGMDEQFF

J gene: TRBJ2-3
D gene: TRBD1
V gene: TRBV14
clone size: few
CDR3 DNA: TGTGCCAGCAGCCATCAGGACAGGGAGGGCACAGATACGCAGTATTTT
CDR3 protein: CASSHQDREGTDTQYF

J gene: TRBJ2-1
D gene: TRBD2
V gene: TRBV27
clone size: few
CDR3 DNA: TGTGCCAGCAGTCTCGGGGGTCTAGCGGGAGATGAGCAGTTCTTC
CDR3 protein: CASSLGGLAGDEQFF

J gene: TRBJ2-3
D gene: .
V gene: TRBV27
clone size: few
CDR3 DNA: TGTGCCAGCAGTTTACAGGGGAGGGGTCTAGATACGCAGTATTTT
CDR3 protein: CASSLQGRGLDTQYF

J gene: TRBJ2-3
D gene: TRBD2
V gene: TRBV9
clone size: .
CDR3 DNA: TGTGCCAGCAGCGTAGTGGCTAGCGGGAGAACAGATACGCAGTATTTT
CDR3 protein: CASSVVASGRTDTQYF

J gene: TRBJ2-3
D gene: .
V gene: TRBV7-8
clone size: few
CDR3 DNA: TGTGCCAGCAGCCGAAGGACAGATAACACAGATACGCAGTATTTT
CDR3 protein: CASSRRTDNTDTQYF

J gene: TRBJ2-7
D gene: .
V gene: TRBV4-2
clone size: once
CDR3 DNA: TGTGCCAGCAGCCAAGATCCTGCCAGCTCCTACAATAAGCAGTACTTC
CDR3 protein: CASSQDPASSYNKQYF

J gene: TRBJ2-4
D gene: TRBD2
V gene: TRBV20-1
clone size: once
CDR3 DNA: TGCAGTGCCAGTCGGGCATTTAGGGCTAGCGGGGAACAAAACATTCAGTACTTC
CDR3 protein: CSASRAFRASGEQNIQYF

J gene: TRBJ2-3
D gene: .
V gene: TRBV15
clone size: .
CDR3 DNA: TGTGCCACCAGCAGAGTAACGGGAGTTTTGGCAGATACGCAGTATTTT
CDR3 protein: CATSRVTGVLADTQYF

J gene: TRBJ2-7
D gene: .
V gene: TRBV2
clone size: .
CDR3 DNA: TGTGCCAGCAGGGGCGGATTAGGAACGGGAGTAACCTACAATGAGCAGTACTTC
CDR3 protein: CASRGGLGTGVTYNEQYF

J gene: TRBJ2-2
D gene: .
V gene: TRBV20-1
clone size: once
CDR3 DNA: TGCAGTGCTAGGTTGAGGAGCACCACCGGGGAGCTGTTTTTT
CDR3 protein: CSARLRSTTGELFF

J gene: TRBJ1-6
D gene: .
V gene: TRBV25-1
clone size: .
CDR3 DNA: TGTGCCAGCAGCAGGCCTTATAATTCACCCCTCCACTTT
CDR3 protein: CASSRPYNSPLHF

J gene: TRBJ2-3
D gene: .
V gene: TRBV14
clone size: .
CDR3 DNA: TGTGCCAGCAGCCAAGATTATATCGGGGCGCGGGAAACAGATACGCAGTATTTT
CDR3 protein: CASSQDYIGARETDTQYF